The 14 T cell receptor beta chains in this list originate from one sample, sequenced in a study of cytotoxic CD8 clonotypes in ibrutinib-treated CLL. Repertoires were generated with immunoSEQ multiplex PCR, while TCRdb's copy carries only in-frame clones and drops some. Seen here are roughly 180,000 clones, 84% observed once, and the top ten hold about 4.9%. This sample comprised PBMCs, obtained after 24 months of ibrutinib treatment. All receptors come from a human donor with chronic lymphocytic leukemia.

The chain is built from TRBV7-2 and TRBJ1-2; D may be TRBD1 (5 bases). Trimming took 1 base from V and 0 from J, leaving 12 bases between them. The CDR3 is 16 residues long. The germline V gene has CDR1 SGHTA and CDR2 FQGNSA. CDR3: CASSLDGTGANYGYTF. The CDR3 coding sequence is TGTGCCAGCAGCTTAGATGGGACGGGGGCTAACTATGGCTACACCTTC.

This chain links TRBV30 with TRBJ1-4, with a possible D match to TRBD1 (6 bases). Between the trimmed V and J ends, which lost 3 bases and 8 bases, there was a span of 13 bases. Germline CDR1 GTSNPN, CDR2 SVGIG (reference sequence). The CDR3 has 13 residues. CDR3 sequence reads: CAWRTGGREKLFF. DNA of the CDR3: TGTGCCTGGAGAACGGGGGGCCGGGAAAAACTGTTTTTT.

The chain combines TRBV9 with TRBJ2-7; 7 positions agree with TRBD1. This CDR3 is built from 13 residues. Germline lookup yields CDR1 SGDLS and CDR2 YYNGEE. With 1 base clipped from V and 2 bases from J, the junction kept 0 bases outside the gene matches. The CDR3 sequence is CASSVQGAYEQYF. For the CDR3, the DNA is TGTGCCAGCAGCGTACAGGGGGCCTACGAGCAGTACTTC.

The V call is TRBV10-3, the J call TRBJ1-1; weak D call: TRBD1 (6 bases). V lost 2 bases and J 1 base, leaving 11 bases between the germline ends. CDR3 length: 15 residues. The germline CDR1 and CDR2 sequences are ENHRY and SYGVKD. This CDR3 is CAISEGGAQNTEAFF. CDR3 DNA sequence: TGTGCCATCAGTGAGGGGGGGGCTCAGAACACTGAAGCTTTCTTT.

The chain recombines TRBV6-6 with TRBJ1-2; D call uncertain. This CDR3 is built from 15 residues. The V end was cut by 2 bases, the J end by 0 bases, with 10 bases between. Germline CDR1 MNHNY, CDR2 SVGAGI (reference sequence). The CDR3 DNA follows: TGTGCCAGCAGTTACCGTCAGGCAACTAACTATGGCTACACCTTC. The encoded protein is CASSYRQATNYGYTF.

CDR3 sequence: CASSQDLSSYNEQFF. CDR3 nucleotide sequence: TGTGCCAGCAGCCAAGATTTATCCAGCTACAATGAGCAGTTCTTC. The chain links TRBV4-2 to TRBJ2-1; D not certain. CDR1 and CDR2 from the germline V gene are LGHNA and YNFKEQ. Deletions cut 0 bases from V and 3 bases from J, with 9 bases between. The length of the CDR3 is 15 residues.

There are a few counts of this clone. This chain connects TRBV30 to TRBJ1-6; 7 bases line up with TRBD1. Germline CDR1 is GTSNPN and CDR2 is SVGIG (reference sequence). This CDR3 region has 13 residues. J gave up 9 bases and V 2 bases, and 4 bases lay outside the gene matches. CDR3 in amino acids: CAWSSGGGSPLHF. In DNA form, the CDR3 reads TGTGCCTGGAGTTCAGGGGGAGGTTCACCCCTCCACTTT. Based on the CDR3 plus reference TRBV30 and TRBJ1-6, the full variable domain is SQTIHQWPATLVQPVGSPLSLECTVEGTSNPNLYWYRQAAGRGLQLLFYSVGIGQISSEVPQNLSASRPQDRQFILSSKKLLLSDSGFYLCAWSSGGGSPLHFGNGTRLTVT.

The chain employs TRBV5-8 and TRBJ1-4; the D is unclear. Trimming took off 5 bases at V and 7 bases at J, with 12 bases between the two ends. The CDR3 runs to 13 residues. The germline V gene has CDR1 SGHTS and CDR2 YDEGEE. The CDR3 region is CASRPQVAEKLFF. CDR3 in DNA: TGTGCCAGCAGGCCCCAGGTGGCTGAAAAACTGTTTTTT.

The rearrangement uses TRBV2 and TRBJ1-6; no firm D call. Trimming cost V 5 bases and J 9 bases, with 8 bases left between them. This CDR3 comprises 12 residues. Germline loops: CDR1 SNHLY, CDR2 FYNNEI. This CDR3 is CASSRRTSPLHF. As DNA, the CDR3 is TGTGCCAGCAGTAGGAGGACTTCACCCCTCCACTTT.

The genes are TRBV5-1 and TRBJ1-1; 7 bases match TRBD1. The CDR3 covers 12 residues. J gave up 10 bases and V 5 bases, and 8 bases lay outside the gene matches. Germline lookup yields CDR1 SGHRS and CDR2 YFSETQ. CDR3: CASREPTGTAFF. CDR3 DNA sequence: TGCGCCAGCAGGGAACCGACAGGGACAGCTTTCTTT.

The chain has TRBV7-3 and TRBJ2-5; perhaps TRBD2 as D (5 bases). Germline-derived CDR1 and CDR2 are SGHTA and FQGTGA. This CDR3 is 14 amino acids long. Trimming stripped 3 bases from V and 4 bases from J, with 12 bases between. The CDR3 reads CASSFRGRRETQYF. CDR3 in DNA: TGTGCCAGCAGCTTCCGGGGTAGGCGAGAGACCCAGTACTTC.

The chain carries TRBV28 and TRBJ1-5, with a possible D match to TRBD1 (5 bases). Germline V lookup: CDR1 MDHEN, CDR2 SYDVKM. V lost 1 base to trimming and J lost 2 bases, with 12 bases between them. The CDR3 contains 16 residues. In nucleotides, the CDR3 is TGTGCCAGCAGTTTATACAAAGGGGTTGGCAATCAGCCCCAGCATTTT. It codes for CASSLYKGVGNQPQHF.

The sample holds a few counts of this clone. The gene calls are TRBV7-9 and TRBJ1-1; the D gene is possibly TRBD1 (5 bases). The CDR3 runs to 12 residues. The germline gives CDR1 SEHNR, CDR2 FQNEAQ (reference sequence). V lost 6 bases and J 1 base, leaving 6 bases between the germline ends. The DNA of the CDR3 is TGTGCCAGCAGGGGGACGAACACTGAAGCTTTCTTT. Protein: CASRGTNTEAFF.

Remarks on this clone: This sample includes further DNA sequences coding for the same CDR3. The rearrangement joins TRBV18 to TRBJ2-2; D unclear. The germline V gene has CDR1 KGHSH and CDR2 LQKENI. There are 13 residues in the CDR3. The V and J ends lost 3 bases and 3 bases respectively, with 5 bases between them. CDR3 nucleotide sequence: TGTGCCAGCTCACCCCAGGACACCGGGGAGCTGTTTTTT. Translated, it gives CASSPQDTGELFF.